These 20 T cell receptor beta chains were all obtained from the same sample, sequenced in a study of cytomegalovirus exposure and HLA in healthy donors. Profiling relied on immunoSEQ multiplex PCR, and the TCRdb table lists in-frame clones only, not all of them. This table has around 130,000 clones, around 92% appearing once. Sequenced sample: PBMCs. These TCRs come from a man aged 25-45 years in good health and CMV-seronegative.

This clone showed up just once. The chain has TRBV6-6 and TRBJ1-5; perhaps TRBD1 as D (5 bases). Trimming shortened V by 7 bases and J by 7 bases, and 17 bases separated the two germline ends. Germline CDR1 and CDR2: MNHNY and SVGAGI (reference sequence). This CDR3 is built from 14 residues. CDR3 protein: CASNIDWRGQPQHF. The CDR3 DNA sequence: TGTGCCAGCAATATTGACTGGCGGGGGCAGCCCCAGCATTTT.

The rearrangement uses TRBV18 and TRBJ2-5, with D tentatively TRBD2 (7 bases). Trimming stripped 3 bases from V and 5 bases from J, with 16 bases between. Germline V gene lookup returns CDR1 KGHSH and CDR2 LQKENI. The CDR3 runs 15 residues. The chain's CDR3 is CASSPPTGGGETQYF. The CDR3 DNA reads as TGTGCCAGCTCACCCCCGACTGGGGGGGGCGAGACCCAGTACTTC. Looking up the rest from reference TRBV18 and TRBJ2-5 gives the full variable domain: NAGVMQNPRHLVRRRGQEARLRCSPMKGHSHVYWYRQLPEEGLKFMVYLQKENIIDESGMPKERFSAEFPKEGPSILRIQQVVRGDSAAYFCASSPPTGGGETQYFGPGTRLLVL.

This clone appeared a single time. The chain uses TRBV25-1 and TRBJ2-3; D perhaps matches TRBD2 (5 bases). Trimming left V 6 bases short and J 8 bases short, with 15 bases between. In germline, CDR1 is MGHDK, CDR2 SYGVNS. The CDR3 is 13 residues long. Here the CDR3 DNA reads TGTGCCAGCAGCGAAGGTGCCGCGGGTACGCAGTATTTT. Its protein is CASSEGAAGTQYF.

This clone was detected only once. The gene calls are TRBV28 and TRBJ1-3; TRBD1 matches at 7 bases. Looked up from germline, CDR1 is MDHEN and CDR2 is SYDVKM. The trim removed 6 bases at V and 4 bases at J, leaving 9 bases unmatched. CDR3 length: 15 residues. The CDR3, as DNA: TGTGCCAGCAGCCCAGGACAGGTGGGGGGAAACACCATATATTTT. Amino acid sequence: CASSPGQVGGNTIYF.

This clone was seen only a few times. The chain carries TRBV5-4 and TRBJ1-2, with 8 bases aligning to TRBD1. The CDR3 runs 14 residues. From germline, CDR1 is SGHNT and CDR2 YYREEE (reference sequence). V shed 2 bases, J shed 6 bases, and the junction held 6 bases outside the gene matches. The CDR3 protein is CASSLMDRDHGYTF. The CDR3 bases are TGTGCCAGCAGCTTAATGGACAGGGATCATGGCTACACCTTC.

The V call is TRBV27, the J call TRBJ1-6; weak D call: TRBD1 (6 bases). Germline CDR1 and CDR2: MNHEY and SMNVEV (reference sequence). The CDR3 is 13 amino acids. Trimming pared 6 bases from V and 10 bases from J, leaving 13 bases between. The CDR3 here is CASRNRALSPLHF. The CDR3 DNA sequence: TGTGCCAGCAGAAACAGGGCCCTGTCACCCCTCCACTTT.

The chain has TRBV9 and TRBJ2-1; tentative D call: TRBD1 (5 bases). CDR1 and CDR2 from the germline V gene are SGDLS and YYNGEE. The CDR3 sequence is 14 residues long. The germline V and J ends were trimmed by 0 bases and 10 bases, with 14 bases remaining between them. The CDR3 sequence is CASSVAGMEWEQFF. As DNA, the CDR3 is TGTGCCAGCAGCGTAGCAGGGATGGAATGGGAGCAGTTCTTC.

A single count supports this clone. The chain links TRBV7-9 to TRBJ2-1, with a possible D match to TRBD2 (6 bases). The V gene lost 5 bases and the J gene lost 8 bases, with 19 bases spanning the gap. Germline V gene lookup returns CDR1 SEHNR and CDR2 FQNEAQ (reference sequence). The CDR3 has 15 amino acids. The CDR3 nucleotides read TGTGCCAGCAGCCCTCGACTAGGAAGGAGGGATGAGCAGTTCTTC. This codes for CASSPRLGRRDEQFF.

The chain employs TRBV6-5 and TRBJ1-5; 8 bases agree with TRBD1. Germline V gives CDR1 MNHEY, CDR2 SVGAGI. The CDR3 totals 14 residues. The J segment lost 6 bases and the V segment lost 5 bases, leaving 6 bases of the junction unmatched. CDR3 residues: CASSASGGGQPQHF. The DNA of the CDR3 is TGTGCCAGCAGTGCCTCAGGGGGCGGTCAGCCCCAGCATTTT.

This rearrangement joins TRBV5-1 to TRBJ2-1, with TRBD2 identical over 10 bases. Germline CDR1 and CDR2: SGHRS and YFSETQ. This CDR3 contains 16 residues. The trim removed 1 base at V and 4 bases at J, leaving 5 bases unmatched. The chain's CDR3 is CASSLLPSGGYNEQFF. The CDR3 DNA reads TGCGCCAGCAGCTTGCTGCCTAGCGGGGGTTACAATGAGCAGTTCTTC.

This rearrangement joins TRBV5-6 to TRBJ2-3, with TRBD2 identical over 8 bases. The CDR3 spans 15 residues. Germline assignment: CDR1 SGHDT and CDR2 YYEEEE. V lost 1 base to trimming and J lost 5 bases; unmatched junction nucleotides: 6. The CDR3 protein is CASSLSGGPQDTQYF. In DNA, the CDR3 is TGTGCCAGCAGCTTGTCGGGGGGGCCACAAGATACGCAGTATTTT.

V usage is TRBV2 and J usage is TRBJ2-7, with D possibly being TRBD1 (5 bases). Trimming left V 3 bases short and J 0 bases short, with 12 bases between. The CDR3 has 15 amino acids. The germline CDR1 and CDR2 sequences are SNHLY and FYNNEI. The CDR3 is CASSDEGQSSYEQYF. In nucleotides, the CDR3 is TGTGCCAGCAGTGATGAAGGACAAAGCTCCTACGAGCAGTACTTC.

The V call is TRBV7-3, the J call TRBJ2-3, with D possibly being TRBD2 (5 bases). CDR3 length equals 15 residues. The germline CDR1 and CDR2 sequences are SGHTA and FQGTGA. V was cut by 5 bases and J by 3 bases, with 15 bases left in between. The CDR3 nucleotides are TGTGCCAGCAGCAGTACCTCGGGGAGAACAGATACGCAGTATTTT. Protein: CASSSTSGRTDTQYF.

In this sample, this clone turned up a few times. The chain combines TRBV23-1 with TRBJ1-5; D call uncertain. TRBV23-1 is an ORF, and what it does is uncertain. This CDR3 has 16 amino acids. The ends were cut back, 0 bases at V and 0 bases at J, with 9 bases in the middle. For the CDR3, the DNA is TGCGCCAGCAGTCAATCGTGGCACCTTAGCAATCAGCCCCAGCATTTT. Its translation: CASSQSWHLSNQPQHF.

The V gene is TRBV7-9, the J gene TRBJ2-5; D perhaps matches TRBD2 (6 bases). Trimming took 4 bases from V and 10 from J, leaving 22 bases between them. There are 15 residues in the CDR3. The germline V gene has CDR1 SEHNR and CDR2 FQNEAQ (reference sequence). The CDR3 loop is CASSSGTPSPVGQYF. CDR3 coding DNA: TGTGCCAGCAGCTCCGGGACTCCCTCCCCGGTGGGCCAGTACTTC.

Concerning this clone itself: Distinct nucleotide sequences in the sample also encode this CDR3. The chain has TRBV27 and TRBJ1-5, with 8 bases identical to TRBD1. This CDR3 region has 14 residues. The germline V gene encodes CDR1 MNHEY and CDR2 SMNVEV (reference sequence). J gave up 7 bases and V 6 bases, and 8 bases lay outside the gene matches. CDR3 protein: CASRLTGVGQPQHF. The CDR3 DNA follows: TGTGCCAGCAGGTTGACAGGGGTTGGCCAGCCCCAGCATTTT.

The chain employs TRBV10-3 and TRBJ2-2; 9 bases match TRBD2. The germline V gene encodes CDR1 ENHRY and CDR2 SYGVKD. V lost 0 bases to trimming and J lost 9 bases; unmatched junction nucleotides: 11. The CDR3 contains 17 residues. The CDR3 here is CAISESAGGRADRELFF. DNA for the CDR3: TGTGCCATCAGTGAGTCAGCGGGGGGCCGCGCCGACCGGGAGCTGTTTTTT.

This chain connects TRBV28 to TRBJ2-2; 8 positions match TRBD2. CDR1 is MDHEN and CDR2 is SYDVKM in the germline V gene. This CDR3 spans 17 amino acids. After removal of 1 base from V and 3 bases from J, the junction contained 7 bases not matched to a gene. CDR3 in DNA: TGTGCCAGCAGTTTATTGGCCAGCGGGGGATACACCGGGGAGCTGTTTTTT. This codes for CASSLLASGGYTGELFF.

V is TRBV7-6 and J is TRBJ1-2, with 12 bases fitting TRBD1. The V segment lost 0 bases and the J segment 7 bases; nucleotides outside the gene matches: 3. This CDR3 contains 15 residues. Per germline, CDR1 SGHVS and CDR2 FNYEAQ. In nucleotides, the CDR3 is TGTGCCAGCAGCTTAGCTGGGACAGGGGGCAGTGGCTACACCTTC. Its protein product is CASSLAGTGGSGYTF. Together with reference TRBV7-6 and TRBJ1-2, the CDR3 gives the full variable domain: GAGVSQSPRYKVTKRGQDVALRCDPISGHVSLYWYRQALGQGPEFLTYFNYEAQQDKSGLPNDRFSAERPEGSISTLTIQRTEQRDSAMYRCASSLAGTGGSGYTFGSGTRLTVV.

This clone was seen more than once but under ten times. The chain uses TRBV13 and TRBJ2-6; 11 bases map to TRBD1. The CDR3 contains 17 residues. In germline, CDR1 is PRHDT, CDR2 FYEKMQ (reference sequence). The V gene end was trimmed by 4 bases and the J gene end by 1 base; junction bases not matched to a gene: 3. The CDR3 loop reads CASSSGTGGSGANVLTF. The CDR3 DNA reads as TGTGCCAGCAGCTCTGGGACAGGGGGTTCTGGGGCCAACGTCCTGACTTTC.